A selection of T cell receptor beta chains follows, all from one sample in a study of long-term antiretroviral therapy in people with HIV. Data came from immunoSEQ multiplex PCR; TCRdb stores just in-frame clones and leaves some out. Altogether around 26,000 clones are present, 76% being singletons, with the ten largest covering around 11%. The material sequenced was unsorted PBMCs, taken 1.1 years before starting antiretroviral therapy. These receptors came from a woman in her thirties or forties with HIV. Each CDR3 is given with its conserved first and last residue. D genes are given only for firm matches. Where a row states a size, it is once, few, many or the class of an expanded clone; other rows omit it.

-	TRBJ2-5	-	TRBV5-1	TGCGCCAGCGCCTCAGGGGGTGCGAGCGGGAGAAGCAAAGAGACCCAGTACTTC	CASASGGASGRSKETQYF
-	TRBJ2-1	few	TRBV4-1	TGCGCCAGCAGCCAAGTTGTGGGCCCTAACTCCTACAATGAGCAGTTCTTC	CASSQVVGPNSYNEQFF
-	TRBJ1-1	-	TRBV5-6	TGTGCCAGCAGCTCGGGAGGTCCTGAAGCTTTCTTT	CASSSGGPEAFF
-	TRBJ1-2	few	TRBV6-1	TGTGCCAGCAGTTCTCAAGGGAGGGATGGCTACACCTTC	CASSSQGRDGYTF
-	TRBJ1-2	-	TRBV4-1	TGCGCCAGCAGCCAAGAAGTTGGCAGCTATGGCTACACCTTC	CASSQEVGSYGYTF
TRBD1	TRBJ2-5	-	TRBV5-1	TGCGCCAGCAGCTTACGGGACAGGGCTATAGAGACCCAGTACTTC	CASSLRDRAIETQYF
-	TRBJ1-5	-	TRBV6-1	TGTGCCAGCAGTGTAATGGACCCCGGTAACCAGCCCCAGCATTTT	CASSVMDPGNQPQHF
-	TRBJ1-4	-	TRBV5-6	TGTGCCAGCAGCTTGTACGCTCTTAGAAATGAAAAACTGTTTTTT	CASSLYALRNEKLFF
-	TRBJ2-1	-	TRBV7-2	TGTGCCAGCAGCTTAGTCAGCGGGTATGAGCAGTTCTTC	CASSLVSGYEQFF
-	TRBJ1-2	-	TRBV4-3	TGCGCCAGCAGCCAAGATCGGGGGGGGGACTATGGCTACACCTTC	CASSQDRGGDYGYTF
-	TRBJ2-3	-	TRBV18	TGTGCCAGCTCATTACAGAGGGCTAGCGCAGATACGCAGTATTTT	CASSLQRASADTQYF
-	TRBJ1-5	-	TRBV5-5	TGTGCCAGCAGCCCTCTACAAGGCCTTCAGCCCCAGCATTTT	CASSPLQGLQPQHF